These 11 T cell receptor beta chains were all obtained from the same sample, sequenced in a study of blood T cell repertoires in COVID-19. Clones were read by immunoSEQ multiplex PCR, and TCRdb kept only the in-frame ones, dropping some. The data show fewer than 110,000 clones, about 91% seen once. The sample comprised peripheral blood. These TCRs come from a man aged 45 to 65 with active or convalescent COVID-19.

V usage is TRBV2 and J usage is TRBJ2-1, with TRBD1 matching 7 bases. The CDR3 sequence is 13 residues long. V shed 4 bases and J 8 bases; nucleotides not matched to a gene: 5. Germline lookup yields CDR1 SNHLY and CDR2 FYNNEI. Written as DNA, the CDR3 is TGTGCCAGCAGTGCGGACAGGACCCATGAGCAGTTCTTC. It translates to CASSADRTHEQFF.

The chain carries TRBV27 and TRBJ2-2, with 10 bases that match TRBD2. The germline gives CDR1 MNHEY, CDR2 SMNVEV (reference sequence). The V segment lost 2 bases and the J segment 5 bases; nucleotides outside the gene matches: 2. This CDR3 spans 15 amino acids. This CDR3 reads CASSLVAGGTGELFF. CDR3 bases: TGTGCCAGCAGTTTAGTAGCGGGAGGAACCGGGGAGCTGTTTTTT.

This chain connects TRBV19 to TRBJ2-1; 8 nucleotides line up with TRBD2. The CDR3 loop spans 16 amino acids. The germline V gene encodes CDR1 LNHDA and CDR2 SQIVND (reference sequence). The ends lost 5 bases at V and 9 bases at J; junction bases unmatched: 15. CDR3 sequence: CASSAPLARAGGEQFF. In DNA, the CDR3 is TGTGCCAGTAGTGCCCCTCTAGCTAGGGCGGGAGGTGAGCAGTTCTTC.

This clone was observed a few times. This sequence joins TRBV25-1 and TRBJ1-6; 9 bases fit TRBD1. Germline loops: CDR1 MGHDK, CDR2 SYGVNS. Germline trimming cut 2 bases from V and 6 bases from J; bases unmatched to any gene: 8. This CDR3 has 17 amino acids. CDR3 in amino acids: CASSEGTGSGTNSPLHF. In nucleotides, the CDR3 is TGTGCCAGCAGTGAAGGGACAGGGAGCGGGACTAATTCACCCCTCCACTTT. Full variable domain (rest looked up from reference TRBV25-1 and TRBJ1-6): EADIYQTPRYLVIGTGKKITLECSQTMGHDKMYWYQQDPGMELHLIHYSYGVNSTEKGDLSSESTVSRIRTEHFPLTLESARPSHTSQYLCASSEGTGSGTNSPLHFGNGTRLTVT.

The chain's CDR3 is CASSAQGSIDTQYF. CDR3 coding DNA: TGTGCCAGCAGTGCACAGGGTTCTATAGATACGCAGTATTTT. The rearrangement joins TRBV6-2 or TRBV6-3 to TRBJ2-3, with D perhaps matching TRBD1 (6 bases). V lost 5 bases, J lost 5 bases, and 14 bases lay in between. The CDR3 runs to 14 residues. The germline V gene encodes CDR1 MNHEY and CDR2 SVGEGT.

The V and J genes are TRBV5-1 and TRBJ1-1; D uncertain. The V gene's germline CDR1 is SGHRS and CDR2 YFSETQ. Deletions cut 2 bases from V and 5 bases from J, with 10 bases between. The length of the CDR3 is 13 residues. The CDR3 region has the DNA TGCGCCAGCAGCTTAATATCGGGTACTGAAGCTTTCTTT. It specifies CASSLISGTEAFF.

The J gene is TRBJ1-5, the V gene TRBV5-1; TRBD1 matches at 8 bases. The CDR3 spans 15 residues. Trimming at V came to 0 bases and at J to 8 bases, leaving 7 bases not matched to a gene. Germline V gene sequence: CDR1 SGHRS, CDR2 YFSETQ. In nucleotides, the CDR3 is TGCGCCAGCAGCTTGGGGGTGGACAGGGATGAGCCCCAGCATTTT. Amino acids: CASSLGVDRDEPQHF.

This clone appeared a single time. The rearrangement joins TRBV19 to TRBJ1-2, with a possible D match to TRBD1 (5 bases). CDR1 and CDR2 from the germline V gene are LNHDA and SQIVND (reference sequence). CDR3 length: 13 residues. Trimming pared 7 bases from V and 4 bases from J, leaving 13 bases between. The CDR3 bases are TGTGCCAGTAAAAAGGGGCAGGCCTATGGCTACACCTTC. It encodes CASKKGQAYGYTF.

The chain links TRBV19 to TRBJ1-5, with 8 bases matching TRBD1. With V trimmed by 5 bases and J by 6 bases, 9 bases remained unmatched. The CDR3 consists of 15 residues. Germline CDR1 reads LNHDA; CDR2 reads SQIVND (reference sequence). The CDR3 region has the DNA TGTGCCAGTAGTGGACAGGGAACCCTAGGTCAGCCCCAGCATTTT. This gives the protein CASSGQGTLGQPQHF.

The chain couples TRBV7-2 to TRBJ2-1, with 14 bases fitting TRBD2. The junction had 7 bases not matched to a gene; V was cut back by 4 bases and J by 8 bases. Germline values: CDR1 SGHTA, CDR2 FQGNSA. The CDR3 has 16 amino acids. CDR3 bases: TGTGCCAGCAGCTCCGGGGGACTAGCGGGAGTCGATGAGCAGTTCTTC. It specifies CASSSGGLAGVDEQFF.

This chain uses TRBV30 with TRBJ2-2, with 13 bases identical to TRBD2. Germline V gene data show CDR1 as GTSNPN and CDR2 as SVGIG (reference sequence). The trim removed 0 bases at V and 7 bases at J, leaving 2 bases unmatched. The length of the CDR3 is 15 residues. The DNA of the CDR3 is TGTGCCTGGAGTGTACGACTAGCGGGAGGCGGGGAGCTGTTTTTT. Amino acids: CAWSVRLAGGGELFF.